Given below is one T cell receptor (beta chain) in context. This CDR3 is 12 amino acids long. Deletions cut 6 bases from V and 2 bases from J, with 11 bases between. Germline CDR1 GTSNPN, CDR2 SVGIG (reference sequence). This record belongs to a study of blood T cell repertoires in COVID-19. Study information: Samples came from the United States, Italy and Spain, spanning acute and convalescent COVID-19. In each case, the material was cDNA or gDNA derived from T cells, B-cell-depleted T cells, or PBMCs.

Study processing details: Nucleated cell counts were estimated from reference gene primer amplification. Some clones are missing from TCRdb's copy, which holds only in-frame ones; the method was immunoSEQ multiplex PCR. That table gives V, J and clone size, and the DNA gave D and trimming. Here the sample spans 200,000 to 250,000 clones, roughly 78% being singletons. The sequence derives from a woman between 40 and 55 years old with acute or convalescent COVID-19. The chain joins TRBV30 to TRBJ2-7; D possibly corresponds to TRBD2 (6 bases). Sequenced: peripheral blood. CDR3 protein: CACGGATYEQYF. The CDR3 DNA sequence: TGTGCCTGCGGCGGGGCGACCTACGAGCAGTACTTC.